Listed here are 23 T cell receptor beta chains from one sample, sequenced in a study of human T cells and chemical hapten exposure listed by TCRdb under 2021. The library was obtained by RACE. TCRdb records NextSeq 500 as the sequencer. The public reads were reprocessed in TCRdb via fastp at Q25 and MiXCR, keeping in-frame beta chains. Entries that share a CDR3 protein sequence are merged under the most common genes and DNA. The sample includes tens of thousands of distinct CDR3 sequences, with approximately 10% observed a single time. Of the sample, about 2.5% falls within the top ten clones. Read against the paper, the sample's time point label means: patch test 2, 6 weeks after DPC sensitization. The intended sense of this specimen's treatment or condition label: therapeutic diphenylcyclopropenone sensitization with weekly scalp DPC. Here the sequenced sample was whole blood, taken in connection with sensitization to the hapten diphenylcyclopropenone (DPC). The origin of the receptors is a woman younger than 45 with alopecia areata. Some clones in this sample may be carry-over from other donors' samples.

This clonotype was counted at least ten times. This chain joins TRBV7-9 and TRBJ2-1, with 10 bases fitting TRBD2. The V gene's germline CDR1 is SEHNR and CDR2 FQNEAQ (reference sequence). This CDR3 has 16 residues. J was trimmed by 6 bases and V by 5 bases; bases with no gene match: 10. The CDR3 coding sequence is TGTGCCAGCAGCCAGCCAGGACTAGCGGCCGTCAATGAGCAGTTCTTC. Amino acid sequence: CASSQPGLAAVNEQFF. Based on the CDR3 plus reference TRBV7-9 and TRBJ2-1, the full variable domain is DTGVSQNPRHKITKRGQNVTFRCDPISEHNRLYWYRQTLGQGPEFLTYFQNEAQLEKSRLLSDRFSAERPKGSFSTLEIQRTEQGDSAMYLCASSQPGLAAVNEQFFGPGTRLTVL.

The table lists this clonotype with many counts. This chain connects TRBV29-1 to TRBJ2-7, with D uncertain. The germline V and J ends were trimmed by 4 bases and 1 base, with 8 bases remaining between them. In germline, CDR1 is SQVTM, CDR2 ANQGSEA. This CDR3 has 12 amino acids. In nucleotides, the CDR3 is TGCAGCGTTGTTGGGGTTTCCTACGAGCAGTACTTC. It specifies CSVVGVSYEQYF.

This clonotype was counted at least ten times. CDR3 residues: CSVEDGTGQGSYGYTF. The CDR3 DNA follows: TGCAGCGTTGAAGATGGCACTGGACAGGGATCCTATGGCTACACCTTC. The rearrangement links TRBV29-1 to TRBJ1-2; 8 bases align to TRBD1. Germline CDR1 SQVTM, CDR2 ANQGSEA. The CDR3 extends over 16 amino acids. Trimming took 0 bases from V and 4 from J; bases not matched to a gene: 10.

This clonotype has at least ten counts. The genes are TRBV18 and TRBJ1-2; 9 bases agree with TRBD1. The V gene end was trimmed by 1 base and the J gene end by 4 bases; junction bases not matched to a gene: 7. The CDR3 has 16 amino acids. Looked up from germline, CDR1 is KGHSH and CDR2 is LQKENI. The CDR3 protein is CASSPLSTGGGYGYTF. The DNA of the CDR3 is TGTGCCAGCTCACCACTATCCACAGGGGGCGGCTATGGCTACACCTTC.

This clonotype was recorded at least ten times. This chain uses TRBV5-1 with TRBJ1-5; D may be TRBD1 (5 bases). From germline, CDR1 is SGHRS and CDR2 YFSETQ. The CDR3 runs 14 residues. V lost 0 bases and J 3 bases, leaving 7 bases between the germline ends. The CDR3 sequence: CASSLEGDNQPQHF. The CDR3 DNA reads as TGCGCCAGCAGCTTGGAAGGGGACAATCAGCCCCAGCATTTT.

The sample holds many counts of this clonotype. This rearrangement joins TRBV6-1 to TRBJ2-5; D gene unclear. Trimming cost V 7 bases and J 4 bases, with 16 bases left between them. This CDR3 has 14 amino acids. Germline loops: CDR1 MNHNS, CDR2 SASEGT. CDR3 in amino acids: CASTIPGGVETQYF. CDR3 coding DNA: TGTGCCAGCACTATTCCCGGTGGGGTAGAGACCCAGTACTTC.

There are a few counts of this clonotype. The chain couples TRBV7-2 to TRBJ2-5, with a weak D call TRBD2 (6 bases). CDR1 SGHTA and CDR2 FQGNSA come from the germline V gene. The CDR3 has 15 amino acids. Trimming cost V 1 base and J 0 bases, with 9 bases left between them. CDR3: CASSLDPGDQETQYF. The CDR3 DNA sequence: TGTGCCAGCAGCTTAGACCCGGGGGACCAAGAGACCCAGTACTTC. The whole variable domain, remainder taken from reference TRBV7-2 and TRBJ2-5, is GAGVSQSPSNKVTEKGKDVELRCDPISGHTALYWYRQSLGQGLEFLIYFQGNSAPDKSGLPSDRFSAERTGGSVSTLTIQRTQQEDSAVYLCASSLDPGDQETQYFGPGTRLLVL.

The gene calls are TRBV2 and TRBJ1-5, with no clear D. CDR1 SNHLY and CDR2 FYNNEI come from the germline V gene. The CDR3 is made up of 15 amino acids. V lost 3 bases to trimming and J lost 1 base, with 10 bases between them. The CDR3: CASSEEWASNQPQHF. The CDR3 DNA sequence: TGTGCCAGCAGTGAGGAGTGGGCGAGCAATCAGCCCCAGCATTTT.

The chain has TRBV6-5 and TRBJ2-2; D possibly uses TRBD1 or TRBD2 (5 bases each). The CDR3 totals 16 residues. In germline, CDR1 is MNHEY, CDR2 SVGAGI. V lost 1 base, J lost 3 bases, and 12 bases lay in between. The CDR3 reads CASSYYEGSYTGELFF. The CDR3, as DNA: TGTGCCAGCAGTTACTATGAGGGGTCATACACCGGGGAGCTGTTTTTT.

This CDR3 reads CASSFLPGQTFNYGYTF. The CDR3 nucleotides are TGTGCCAGCAGTTTCCTCCCCGGACAGACCTTTAACTATGGCTACACCTTC. The J gene is TRBJ1-2, the V gene TRBV6-2 or TRBV6-3, with D perhaps matching TRBD1 (6 bases). The CDR3 extends over 17 amino acids. Germline V gives CDR1 MNHEY, CDR2 SVGEGT. The V and J ends lost 4 bases and 1 base respectively, with 19 bases between them.

J is TRBJ2-1 and V is TRBV7-2, with D possibly called TRBD1 or TRBD2 (6 bases each). The CDR3 contains 16 residues. The V end lost 5 bases, the J end lost 5 bases, and 19 bases lay between the germline ends. Germline-derived CDR1 and CDR2 are SGHTA and FQGNSA. The CDR3 spells CASSLTSGAGDNEQFF. CDR3 sequence (DNA): TGTGCCAGCAGCCTTACTTCGGGGGCCGGTGACAATGAGCAGTTCTTC.

This clonotype was seen repeatedly, ten times or more. The rearrangement uses TRBV20-1 and TRBJ2-3; D unclear. V was cut by 5 bases and J by 5 bases, with 17 bases left in between. This CDR3 has 14 residues. Looked up from germline, CDR1 is DFQATT and CDR2 is SNEGSKA (reference sequence). The CDR3 loop is CSAPPPKERDTQYF. DNA of the CDR3: TGCAGTGCTCCCCCGCCCAAGGAACGAGATACGCAGTATTTT.

The chain combines TRBV20-1 with TRBJ2-5; 10 bases align to TRBD2. The junction had 9 bases not matched to a gene; V was cut back by 0 bases and J by 5 bases. CDR1 and CDR2 (germline): DFQATT, SNEGSKA (reference sequence). This CDR3 contains 16 residues. The CDR3 reads CSAREKRGGVIETQYF. The CDR3 bases are TGCAGTGCTAGAGAAAAGCGGGGGGGCGTTATTGAGACCCAGTACTTC.

The chain couples TRBV28 to TRBJ1-5, with D possibly matching TRBD1 (5 bases). The CDR3 runs to 13 residues. The germline V and J ends were trimmed by 10 bases and 0 bases, with 10 bases remaining between them. In germline, CDR1 is MDHEN, CDR2 SYDVKM. CDR3 sequence (DNA): TGTGCCACGAGGGGAAATAGCAATCAGCCCCAGCATTTT. It yields the protein CATRGNSNQPQHF.

V and J are TRBV2 and TRBJ1-5; no reliable D call. Trimming shortened V by 4 bases and J by 1 base, and 8 bases separated the two germline ends. This CDR3 is 14 amino acids long. The germline V gene has CDR1 SNHLY and CDR2 FYNNEI. This CDR3 reads CASSVTRSNQPQHF. For the CDR3, the DNA is TGTGCCAGCAGTGTGACAAGGAGCAATCAGCCCCAGCATTTT.

This clonotype was observed a few times. The rearrangement uses TRBV6-6 and TRBJ1-1, with D tentatively TRBD1 (6 bases). CDR3 size: 13 residues. Germline lookup yields CDR1 MNHNY and CDR2 SVGAGI (reference sequence). V was clipped by 7 bases and J by 5 bases, with 14 bases between them. CDR3 DNA sequence: TGTGCCAGCACCCCGACAGGCTTAACTGAAGCTTTCTTT. It yields the protein CASTPTGLTEAFF.

This CDR3 reads CSVGIRAGNTIYF. The CDR3 bases are TGCAGCGTTGGAATTCGAGCTGGAAACACCATATATTTT. The chain carries TRBV29-1 and TRBJ1-3; D unclear. CDR1 SQVTM and CDR2 ANQGSEA come from the germline V gene. This CDR3 is built from 13 residues. V lost 4 bases and J lost 2, with 9 bases in between.

In its sample, this clonotype was seen many times. The V call is TRBV6-5, the J call TRBJ1-6; 7 bases align to TRBD1. With 5 bases clipped from V and 7 bases from J, the junction kept 5 bases outside the gene matches. Germline assignment: CDR1 MNHEY and CDR2 SVGAGI. This CDR3 spans 14 amino acids. The CDR3 DNA is TGTGCCAGCAGTGATCGGGACAGAAATTCACCCCTCCACTTT. It translates to CASSDRDRNSPLHF.

J is TRBJ2-7 and V is TRBV29-1; 13 nucleotides align to TRBD2. The CDR3 is made up of 13 amino acids. Per the germline V gene, CDR1 is SQVTM and CDR2 is ANQGSEA. V was pared by 8 bases and J by 3 bases, with 4 bases of the junction left unmatched. The CDR3 loop reads CSTRTSGSYEQYF. The CDR3 nucleotides read TGCAGCACACGGACTAGCGGGAGCTACGAGCAGTACTTC.

This clonotype was picked up many times. The V call is TRBV12-3 or TRBV12-4, the J call TRBJ1-5; no firm D call. V was trimmed by 3 bases and J by 3 bases, leaving 9 bases between them. The CDR3 runs 14 residues. CDR3 in amino acids: CASSFYSVNQPQHF. CDR3 DNA sequence: TGTGCCAGCAGTTTTTACAGCGTCAATCAGCCCCAGCATTTT.

This clonotype was observed many times. This chain joins TRBV10-3 and TRBJ2-3, with D possibly TRBD2 on 5 matching bases. This CDR3 is 13 amino acids long. Trimming shortened V by 6 bases and J by 3 bases, and 10 bases separated the two germline ends. Germline V gene sequence: CDR1 ENHRY, CDR2 SYGVKD. Written as DNA, the CDR3 is TGTGCCATCAGGAAGGACTCAACAGATACGCAGTATTTT. Its translation: CAIRKDSTDTQYF.

The chain combines TRBV29-1 with TRBJ1-1; D is perhaps TRBD1 (6 bases). Trimming pared 6 bases from V and 4 bases from J, leaving 12 bases between. Per germline, CDR1 SQVTM and CDR2 ANQGSEA. The CDR3 has 12 residues. CDR3: CSVLQGSTEAFF. The CDR3 region has the DNA TGCAGCGTCCTACAGGGTTCCACTGAAGCTTTCTTT.

This clonotype was seen many times. This chain connects TRBV15 to TRBJ1-5; weak D call: TRBD1 (5 bases). CDR3 length: 15 amino acids. V lost 1 base to trimming and J lost 5 bases, with 12 bases between them. Germline-derived CDR1 and CDR2 are LNHNV and YYDKDF (reference sequence). CDR3 in DNA: TGTGCCACCAGCAGAGCCGGGGACCGAGATCAGCCCCAGCATTTT. This encodes CATSRAGDRDQPQHF.